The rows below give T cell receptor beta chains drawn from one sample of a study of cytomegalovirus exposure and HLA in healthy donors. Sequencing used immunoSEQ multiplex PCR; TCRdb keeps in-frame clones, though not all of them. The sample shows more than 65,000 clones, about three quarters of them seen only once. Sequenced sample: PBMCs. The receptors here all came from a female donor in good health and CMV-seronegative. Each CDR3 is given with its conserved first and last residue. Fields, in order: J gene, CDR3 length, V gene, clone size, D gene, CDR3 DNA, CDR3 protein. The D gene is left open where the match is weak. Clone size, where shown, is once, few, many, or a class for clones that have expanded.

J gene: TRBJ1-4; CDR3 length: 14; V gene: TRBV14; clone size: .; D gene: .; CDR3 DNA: TGTGCCAGCAGCCCGGGATTTTCAACTGAAAAACTGTTTTTT; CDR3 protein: CASSPGFSTEKLFF
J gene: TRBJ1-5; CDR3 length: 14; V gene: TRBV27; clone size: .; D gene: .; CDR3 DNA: TGTGCCAGCAGTTTATTGGCAGGGGTGCAGCCCCAGCATTTT; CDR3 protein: CASSLLAGVQPQHF
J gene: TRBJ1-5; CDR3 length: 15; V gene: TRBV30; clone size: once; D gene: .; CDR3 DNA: TGTGCCTGGAGTGGGGGGAGGGTCCCTAATCAGCCCCAGCATTTT; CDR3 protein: CAWSGGRVPNQPQHF
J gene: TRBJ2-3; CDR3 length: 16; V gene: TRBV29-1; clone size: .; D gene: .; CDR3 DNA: TGCAGCGGACTCGGTGACGGGGTCGAGGGATCAGATACGCAGTATTTT; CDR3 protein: CSGLGDGVEGSDTQYF
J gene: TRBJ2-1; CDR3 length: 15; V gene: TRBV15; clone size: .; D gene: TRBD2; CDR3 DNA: TGTGCCACCAGCAGAGCTAGCGGGGGAAGGAATGAGCAGTTCTTC; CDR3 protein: CATSRASGGRNEQFF
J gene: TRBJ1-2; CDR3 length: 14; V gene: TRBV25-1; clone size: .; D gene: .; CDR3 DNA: TGTGCCAGCAGTGAATGGGAGGACAAGTATGGCTACACCTTC; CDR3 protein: CASSEWEDKYGYTF
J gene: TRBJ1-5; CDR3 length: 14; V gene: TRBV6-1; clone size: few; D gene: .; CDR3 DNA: TGTGCCAGCAAAAGGCAGGGGAATAATCAGCCCCAGCATTTT; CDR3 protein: CASKRQGNNQPQHF
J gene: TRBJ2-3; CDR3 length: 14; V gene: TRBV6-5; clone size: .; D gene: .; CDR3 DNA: TGTGCCAGCAGTTACGGGGGGTTGGCAGATACGCAGTATTTT; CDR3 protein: CASSYGGLADTQYF
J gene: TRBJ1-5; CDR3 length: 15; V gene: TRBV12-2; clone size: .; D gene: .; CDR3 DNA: TGTGCAAGTCGCTCCATACAGGTGATCAATCAGCCCCAGCATTTT; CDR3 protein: CASRSIQVINQPQHF
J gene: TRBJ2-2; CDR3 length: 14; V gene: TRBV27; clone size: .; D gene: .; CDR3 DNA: TGTGCCAGCAGTTCCCAGATATTCACCCGGGAGCTGTTTTTT; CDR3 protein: CASSSQIFTRELFF
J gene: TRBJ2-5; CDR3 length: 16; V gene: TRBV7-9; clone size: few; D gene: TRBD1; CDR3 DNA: TGTGCCAGCAGCTTAGTACAGGGGGCTAACCAAGAGACCCAGTACTTC; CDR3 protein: CASSLVQGANQETQYF
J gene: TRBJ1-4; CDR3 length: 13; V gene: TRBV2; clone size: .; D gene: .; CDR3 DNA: TGTGCCAGCACTAGGCAGACTAATGAAAAACTGTTTTTT; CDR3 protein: CASTRQTNEKLFF
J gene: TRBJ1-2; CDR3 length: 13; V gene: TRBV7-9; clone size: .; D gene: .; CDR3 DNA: TGTGCCAGCAGCCCCCCCCGGACAGACCGTTTCACCTTC; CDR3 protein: CASSPPRTDRFTF
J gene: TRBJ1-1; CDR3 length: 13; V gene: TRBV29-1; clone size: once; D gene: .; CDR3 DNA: TGCAGCGTTGCTGAACAGGGGAACACTGAAGCTTTCTTT; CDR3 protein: CSVAEQGNTEAFF
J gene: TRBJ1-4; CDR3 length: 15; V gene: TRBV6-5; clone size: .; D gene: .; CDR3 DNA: TGTGCCACCCGGGGGTCGCAGGGGAGGGACGAAAAACTGTTTTTT; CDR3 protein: CATRGSQGRDEKLFF
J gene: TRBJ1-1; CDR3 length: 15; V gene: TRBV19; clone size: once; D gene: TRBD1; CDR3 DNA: TGTGCCAGTAGGCAACCGGGACAGGGCCACTATGAAGCTTTCTTT; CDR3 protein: CASRQPGQGHYEAFF
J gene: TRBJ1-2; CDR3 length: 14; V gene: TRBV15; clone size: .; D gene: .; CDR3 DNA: TGTGCCACCAGCAGAGATCGAGGGAGTGGTGGCTACACCTTC; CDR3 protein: CATSRDRGSGGYTF
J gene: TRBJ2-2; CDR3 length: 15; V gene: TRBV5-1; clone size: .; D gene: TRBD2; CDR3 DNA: TGCGCCAGCAGCTTGAACCGGGGAGGGACCGGGGAGCTGTTTTTT; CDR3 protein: CASSLNRGGTGELFF
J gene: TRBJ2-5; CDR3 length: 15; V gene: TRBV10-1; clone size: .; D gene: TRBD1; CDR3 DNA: TGCGCCAGTAGCCCAGGGGGCTACTCCCAAGAGACCCAGTACTTC; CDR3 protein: CASSPGGYSQETQYF
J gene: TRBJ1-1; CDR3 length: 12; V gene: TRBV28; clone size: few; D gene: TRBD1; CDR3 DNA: TGTGCCAGCAGGACTAGGGGGCAGCCGGCTTTCTTT; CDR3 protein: CASRTRGQPAFF